This T cell receptor (beta chain) is from a study of CD8 T cells in ankylosing spondylitis. Overall study results and limits: Several highly homologous variants formed a TCR beta motif that appeared characteristic of ankylosing spondylitis blood. From matched ankylosing spondylitis synovial fluid, disease-linked clones were reportedly recovered at significantly enriched levels. Earlier authors reported some of these motif variants in reactive arthritis synovial fluid and blood.

CDR1 and CDR2 from the germline V gene are SGDLS and YYNGEE. The CDR3 covers 15 residues. The J segment lost 4 bases and the V segment lost 4 bases, leaving 8 bases of the junction unmatched. This clonotype was detected ten times or more. The antigen is not known. Each CDR3 protein gets one entry after TCRdb re-called the 5' RACE reads with MiXCR. The sample has a few hundred thousand distinct CDR3 sequences, approximately 20% seen once; the top ten hold about a sixth. The chain links TRBV9 to TRBJ2-3, with 8 bases matching TRBD2. Source material: blood, either unsorted or a sorted T cell fraction (not recorded which). The clonotype originates from a male donor with ankylosing spondylitis. CDR3 protein: CASSPRPGGADTQYF. The CDR3 coding sequence is TGTGCCAGCAGCCCCCGCCCCGGGGGGGCAGATACGCAGTATTTT.